Listed below are T cell receptor beta chains from one sample, sequenced in a study of a mutant IDH1 vaccine in newly diagnosed glioma. The antigens these receptors bind are not known. The method was immunoSEQ multiplex PCR; TCRdb's version includes in-frame clones alone and lacks a portion of them. The repertoire holds about 42,000 clones, with roughly 83% as singletons. Sequenced material: PBMCs, taken from a glioma patient whose treatment included an IDH1 peptide vaccine. The receptor set was obtained from a woman aged 50 to 60 with glioma. Both conserved end residues are part of each CDR3. A D gene is named only where the DNA matches it firmly. Expanded clones get a size class; other rows say once, few or many, or leave the size out.

D gene: TRBD2; clone size: .; J gene: TRBJ2-5; CDR3 length: 15; V gene: TRBV5-1; CDR3 DNA: TGCGCCAGCAGCCCCGGGACTAGCAGGGAAGAGACCCAGTACTTC; CDR3 protein: CASSPGTSREETQYF
D gene: .; clone size: .; J gene: TRBJ2-3; CDR3 length: 14; V gene: TRBV5-1; CDR3 DNA: TGCGCCAGCAGCCCCTATGGGGGCACAGATACGCAGTATTTT; CDR3 protein: CASSPYGGTDTQYF
D gene: .; clone size: .; J gene: TRBJ1-5; CDR3 length: 13; V gene: TRBV11-3; CDR3 DNA: TGTGCCAGCAGCTTAGATGTAAGTCAGCCCCAGCATTTT; CDR3 protein: CASSLDVSQPQHF
D gene: .; clone size: .; J gene: TRBJ2-2; CDR3 length: 14; V gene: TRBV6-6; CDR3 DNA: TGTGCCAGTTTCGCGGAGCGGAACACCGGGGAGCTGTTTTTT; CDR3 protein: CASFAERNTGELFF
D gene: TRBD2; clone size: .; J gene: TRBJ2-5; CDR3 length: 18; V gene: TRBV19; CDR3 DNA: TGTGCCAGTAGTCCTGGTCCGGGACTAGCGGGGGGGTGGGAGACCCAGTACTTC; CDR3 protein: CASSPGPGLAGGWETQYF
D gene: TRBD1; clone size: .; J gene: TRBJ1-6; CDR3 length: 15; V gene: TRBV5-1; CDR3 DNA: TGCGCCAGCAGCTTGGCGGGACAGTATAATTCACCCCTCCACTTT; CDR3 protein: CASSLAGQYNSPLHF
D gene: .; clone size: .; J gene: TRBJ2-7; CDR3 length: 16; V gene: TRBV11-2; CDR3 DNA: TGTGCCAGCAGCTTGGGGGAGGCCAGCCAGATCTACGAGCAGTACTTC; CDR3 protein: CASSLGEASQIYEQYF
D gene: .; clone size: once; J gene: TRBJ2-6; CDR3 length: 14; V gene: TRBV19; CDR3 DNA: TGTGCCAGTAGTGTGGGGAGTGGGGCCAACGTCCTGACTTTC; CDR3 protein: CASSVGSGANVLTF
D gene: TRBD1; clone size: .; J gene: TRBJ2-2; CDR3 length: 14; V gene: TRBV7-9; CDR3 DNA: TGTGCCAGCAGCATGACAGGGTTGACCGGGGAGCTGTTTTTT; CDR3 protein: CASSMTGLTGELFF
D gene: .; clone size: .; J gene: TRBJ2-7; CDR3 length: 11; V gene: TRBV6-5; CDR3 DNA: TGTGCCAGCAGCCGACGCTACGAGCAGTACTTC; CDR3 protein: CASSRRYEQYF
D gene: .; clone size: .; J gene: TRBJ2-6; CDR3 length: 15; V gene: TRBV4-1; CDR3 DNA: TGCGCCAGCAGCCAAGCCGTGGATGGGGCCAACGTCCTGACTTTC; CDR3 protein: CASSQAVDGANVLTF
D gene: .; clone size: few; J gene: TRBJ1-1; CDR3 length: 14; V gene: TRBV29-1; CDR3 DNA: TGCAGCGTTGAAGAAAGCCGAATGAACACTGAAGCTTTCTTT; CDR3 protein: CSVEESRMNTEAFF
D gene: .; clone size: .; J gene: TRBJ2-6; CDR3 length: 13; V gene: TRBV19; CDR3 DNA: TGTGCCAGTCAATTCGGGGGGGCCAACGTCCTGACTTTC; CDR3 protein: CASQFGGANVLTF
D gene: .; clone size: .; J gene: TRBJ1-5; CDR3 length: 14; V gene: TRBV6-6; CDR3 DNA: TGTGCCAGCAGTTACTCGGGAAGTAATCAGCCCCAGCATTTT; CDR3 protein: CASSYSGSNQPQHF
D gene: .; clone size: .; J gene: TRBJ1-4; CDR3 length: 14; V gene: TRBV5-6; CDR3 DNA: TGTGCCAGCAGCTTCGGCTCGAAGGGAGAAAAACTGTTTTTT; CDR3 protein: CASSFGSKGEKLFF
D gene: .; clone size: .; J gene: TRBJ1-1; CDR3 length: 14; V gene: TRBV27; CDR3 DNA: TGTGCCAGCAGTTCCCCCTGGCAGAACACTGAAGCTTTCTTT; CDR3 protein: CASSSPWQNTEAFF
D gene: .; clone size: .; J gene: TRBJ2-5; CDR3 length: 12; V gene: TRBV12-5; CDR3 DNA: TGTGCTAGTGGCTCGGAGGGGGAGACCCAGTACTTC; CDR3 protein: CASGSEGETQYF
D gene: .; clone size: .; J gene: TRBJ2-1; CDR3 length: 12; V gene: TRBV6-5; CDR3 DNA: TGTGCCAGCAGCCGCGGTGAGAATGAGCAGTTCTTC; CDR3 protein: CASSRGENEQFF
D gene: .; clone size: .; J gene: TRBJ1-2; CDR3 length: 11; V gene: TRBV20-1; CDR3 DNA: TGCAGTGCTGGAGGGGTCTATGGCTACACCTTC; CDR3 protein: CSAGGVYGYTF
D gene: .; clone size: .; J gene: TRBJ2-1; CDR3 length: 12; V gene: TRBV9; CDR3 DNA: TGTGCCAGCAGCGTAGAAGGCTATGAGCAGTTCTTC; CDR3 protein: CASSVEGYEQFF
D gene: .; clone size: .; J gene: TRBJ2-7; CDR3 length: 15; V gene: TRBV7-6; CDR3 DNA: TGTGCCAGCAGCCTTACCTTAGAACCTTCCTACGAGCAGTACTTC; CDR3 protein: CASSLTLEPSYEQYF
D gene: .; clone size: .; J gene: TRBJ2-5; CDR3 length: 19; V gene: TRBV11-2; CDR3 DNA: TGTGCCAGCAGCTCTACCAGATCCCGCGTCAGGGGCCGAGGGGAGACCCAGTACTTC; CDR3 protein: CASSSTRSRVRGRGETQYF
D gene: .; clone size: .; J gene: TRBJ2-6; CDR3 length: 14; V gene: TRBV27; CDR3 DNA: TGTGCCAGCAGTGCGTTCTCTGGGGCCAACGTCCTGACTTTC; CDR3 protein: CASSAFSGANVLTF
D gene: .; clone size: .; J gene: TRBJ1-5; CDR3 length: 13; V gene: TRBV11-3; CDR3 DNA: TGTGCCAGCAGCTTAAACCAGAATCAGCCCCAGCATTTT; CDR3 protein: CASSLNQNQPQHF
D gene: TRBD1; clone size: .; J gene: TRBJ1-5; CDR3 length: 17; V gene: TRBV13; CDR3 DNA: TGTGCCAGCAGCTTAAGCGCAGGACAGGGTCGCAATCAGCCCCAGCATTTT; CDR3 protein: CASSLSAGQGRNQPQHF
D gene: TRBD1; clone size: .; J gene: TRBJ1-4; CDR3 length: 15; V gene: TRBV28; CDR3 DNA: TGTGCCAGCAGCGGGACAGGGGGACGTAGTGAAAAACTGTTTTTT; CDR3 protein: CASSGTGGRSEKLFF
D gene: .; clone size: .; J gene: TRBJ1-5; CDR3 length: 15; V gene: TRBV5-4; CDR3 DNA: TGTGCCAGCAGCTTGGCCCCTACAGGGAGTCAGCCCCAGCATTTT; CDR3 protein: CASSLAPTGSQPQHF
D gene: TRBD2; clone size: .; J gene: TRBJ2-3; CDR3 length: 16; V gene: TRBV7-2; CDR3 DNA: TGTGCCAGCAGCACGGGGACTAGCGGGGGTTCAGATACGCAGTATTTT; CDR3 protein: CASSTGTSGGSDTQYF
D gene: .; clone size: .; J gene: TRBJ2-5; CDR3 length: 11; V gene: TRBV5-1; CDR3 DNA: TGCGCCAGCAGCTTAGAAGAGACCCAGTACTTC; CDR3 protein: CASSLEETQYF
D gene: TRBD1; clone size: .; J gene: TRBJ1-2; CDR3 length: 12; V gene: TRBV7-9; CDR3 DNA: TGTGCCAGCAGCACAGGGGCCTATGGCTACACCTTC; CDR3 protein: CASSTGAYGYTF
D gene: TRBD1; clone size: .; J gene: TRBJ1-1; CDR3 length: 14; V gene: TRBV5-1; CDR3 DNA: TGCGCCAGCAGCTTGGACAGGGGGGACACTGAAGCTTTCTTT; CDR3 protein: CASSLDRGDTEAFF
D gene: .; clone size: .; J gene: TRBJ1-4; CDR3 length: 16; V gene: TRBV9; CDR3 DNA: TGTGCCAGCAGCGTAAATTTAGGGAACACCCACGAAAAACTGTTTTTT; CDR3 protein: CASSVNLGNTHEKLFF
D gene: TRBD1; clone size: .; J gene: TRBJ1-4; CDR3 length: 12; V gene: TRBV6-1; CDR3 DNA: TGTGCCAGCAGTCCCCCGGGACAGGCGAACCTTTTT; CDR3 protein: CASSPPGQANLF
D gene: TRBD1; clone size: .; J gene: TRBJ1-2; CDR3 length: 15; V gene: TRBV10-3; CDR3 DNA: TGTGCCATCAGTGAGTCGTCGGGACAGGGTTTTGGATACACCTTC; CDR3 protein: CAISESSGQGFGYTF
D gene: .; clone size: .; J gene: TRBJ2-2; CDR3 length: 12; V gene: TRBV10-1; CDR3 DNA: TGCGCCAGCAGCCTGGACACCGGGGAGCTGTTTTTT; CDR3 protein: CASSLDTGELFF
D gene: .; clone size: .; J gene: TRBJ2-1; CDR3 length: 13; V gene: TRBV2; CDR3 DNA: TGTGCCAGCAGTTGGGACTCCGAGAATGAGCAGTTCTTC; CDR3 protein: CASSWDSENEQFF
D gene: .; clone size: .; J gene: TRBJ2-7; CDR3 length: 18; V gene: TRBV5-1; CDR3 DNA: TGCGCCAGCAGCGTCCCCCCAACCTCACGGGGCCCCGACTACGAGCAGTACTTC; CDR3 protein: CASSVPPTSRGPDYEQYF
D gene: .; clone size: .; J gene: TRBJ1-4; CDR3 length: 15; V gene: TRBV5-4; CDR3 DNA: TGTGCCAGCAGCTCACTTATACAAGGTGAAGAAAAACTGTTTTTT; CDR3 protein: CASSSLIQGEEKLFF
D gene: .; clone size: .; J gene: TRBJ2-5; CDR3 length: 13; V gene: TRBV19; CDR3 DNA: TGTGCCAGTACCTCCGTCCGGGGTGGGACCCAGTACTTC; CDR3 protein: CASTSVRGGTQYF
D gene: .; clone size: .; J gene: TRBJ1-2; CDR3 length: 15; V gene: TRBV5-8; CDR3 DNA: TGTGCCAGCAGCTTGGCGAGGTTGGCTAACTATGGCTACACCTTC; CDR3 protein: CASSLARLANYGYTF
D gene: .; clone size: once; J gene: TRBJ1-2; CDR3 length: 12; V gene: TRBV7-9; CDR3 DNA: TGTGCCAGCAATTATCTCGACTATGGCTACACCTTC; CDR3 protein: CASNYLDYGYTF
D gene: .; clone size: .; J gene: TRBJ1-2; CDR3 length: 14; V gene: TRBV7-2; CDR3 DNA: TGTGCCAGCAGCGTAAACACAGGGTTAGGGGGCTACACCTTC; CDR3 protein: CASSVNTGLGGYTF
D gene: .; clone size: few; J gene: TRBJ1-1; CDR3 length: 18; V gene: TRBV19; CDR3 DNA: TGTGCCAGTGCTACCCAGAGGTCCCGGGCCCAGTTTAACACTGAAGCTTTCTTT; CDR3 protein: CASATQRSRAQFNTEAFF
D gene: .; clone size: .; J gene: TRBJ2-5; CDR3 length: 14; V gene: TRBV13; CDR3 DNA: TGTGCCAGCAGGAAGGAGACAGAACAAGAGACCCAGTACTTC; CDR3 protein: CASRKETEQETQYF
D gene: .; clone size: .; J gene: TRBJ1-2; CDR3 length: 15; V gene: TRBV27; CDR3 DNA: TGTGCCAGCAGTCGCGGGGGCAGTCCTAACTATGGCTACACCTTC; CDR3 protein: CASSRGGSPNYGYTF
D gene: TRBD1; clone size: few; J gene: TRBJ1-1; CDR3 length: 17; V gene: TRBV19; CDR3 DNA: TGTGCCAGTAGTATTTTCAGGGACAGGCGAACGAACACTGAAGCTTTCTTT; CDR3 protein: CASSIFRDRRTNTEAFF